This paragraph reports one TCR beta chain. Antigen: not known. A much larger clone differs from this one at a single base, so this may be a read error. These data come from a study of T-cell memory formation after mild COVID-19. Turning to the study itself: Each donor largely had its own TCR clusters.

Constant-segment primers were used for 5'RACE, and the resulting TCR alpha and TCR beta cDNA libraries carried sample barcodes and UMIs. TCRdb reprocessed the 5' RACE reads with MiXCR, giving one entry per CDR3 protein. The data contain hundreds of thousands of distinct CDR3 sequences, roughly 18% of them singletons. CDR1 DFQATT and CDR2 SNEGSKA come from the germline V gene (reference sequence). The CDR3 totals 14 residues. Regarding the study as a whole: Whereas later expanders leaned CD4+, clones contracting day 15 to 85 showed a balanced CD4/CD8 makeup.

The sequenced material came from PBMCs or a T cell subset sorted from them (not recorded which). The source of this sequence is a man younger than 35 who had mild COVID-19 (a few samples of this study predate the infection). Cell type and time point are not known. The gene calls are TRBV20-1 and TRBJ1-5, with D unresolved. CDR3 amino acids: CSARRNAWPQPKHF. The CDR3 DNA follows: TGCAGTGCTAGGAGGAACGCATGGCCTCAGCCCAAGCATTTT.